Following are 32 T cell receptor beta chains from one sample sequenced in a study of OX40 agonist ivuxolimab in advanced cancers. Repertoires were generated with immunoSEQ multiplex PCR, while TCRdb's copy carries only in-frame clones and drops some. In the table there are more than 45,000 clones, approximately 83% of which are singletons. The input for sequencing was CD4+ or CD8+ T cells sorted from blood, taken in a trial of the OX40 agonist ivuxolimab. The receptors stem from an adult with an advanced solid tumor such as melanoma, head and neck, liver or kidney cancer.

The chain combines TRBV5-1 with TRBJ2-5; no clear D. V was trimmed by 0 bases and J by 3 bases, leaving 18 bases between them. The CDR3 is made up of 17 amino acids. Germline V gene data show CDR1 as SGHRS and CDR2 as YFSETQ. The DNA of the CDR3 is TGCGCCAGCAGCTTGGGTGTCTCGGTCCAGAAAAAAGAGACCCAGTACTTC. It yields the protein CASSLGVSVQKKETQYF.

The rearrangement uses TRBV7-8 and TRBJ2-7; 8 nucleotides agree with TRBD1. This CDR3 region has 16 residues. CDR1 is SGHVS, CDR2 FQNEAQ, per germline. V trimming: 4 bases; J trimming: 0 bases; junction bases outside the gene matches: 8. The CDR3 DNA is TGTGCCAGCAGCTCCCACCTACAGGGGGTCTCCTACGAGCAGTACTTC. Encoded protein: CASSSHLQGVSYEQYF.

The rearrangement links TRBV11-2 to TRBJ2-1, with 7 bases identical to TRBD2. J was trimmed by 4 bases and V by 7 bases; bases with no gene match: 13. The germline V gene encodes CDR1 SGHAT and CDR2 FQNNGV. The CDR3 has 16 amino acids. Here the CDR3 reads CASTLYILADYNEQFF. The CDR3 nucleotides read TGTGCCAGCACCCTTTACATCCTAGCGGATTACAATGAGCAGTTCTTC.

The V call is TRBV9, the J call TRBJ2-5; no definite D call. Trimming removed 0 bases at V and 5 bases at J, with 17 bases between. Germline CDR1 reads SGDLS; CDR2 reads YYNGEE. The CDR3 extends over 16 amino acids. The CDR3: CASSVEPMSSWETQYF. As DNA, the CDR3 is TGTGCCAGCAGCGTAGAGCCTATGAGTTCATGGGAGACCCAGTACTTC.

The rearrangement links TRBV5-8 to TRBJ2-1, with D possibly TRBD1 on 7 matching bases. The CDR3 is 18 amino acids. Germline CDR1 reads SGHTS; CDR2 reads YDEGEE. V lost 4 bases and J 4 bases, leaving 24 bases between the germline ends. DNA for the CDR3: TGTGCCAGCAGCCGTAGGAGGGGGCGATTTTCTGGGTACAATGAGCAGTTCTTC. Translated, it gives CASSRRRGRFSGYNEQFF.

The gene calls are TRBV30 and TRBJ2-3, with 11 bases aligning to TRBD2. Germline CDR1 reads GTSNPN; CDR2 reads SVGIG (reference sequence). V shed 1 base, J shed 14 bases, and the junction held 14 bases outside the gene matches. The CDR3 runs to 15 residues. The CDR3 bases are TGTGCCTGGAGTGACGGACTAGCGGGCCCCAGTGGGTGGTATTTT. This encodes CAWSDGLAGPSGWYF. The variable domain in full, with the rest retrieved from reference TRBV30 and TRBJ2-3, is SQTIHQWPATLVQPVGSPLSLECTVEGTSNPNLYWYRQAAGRGLQLLFYSVGIGQISSEVPQNLSASRPQDRQFILSSKKLLLSDSGFYLCAWSDGLAGPSGWYFGPGTRLTVL.

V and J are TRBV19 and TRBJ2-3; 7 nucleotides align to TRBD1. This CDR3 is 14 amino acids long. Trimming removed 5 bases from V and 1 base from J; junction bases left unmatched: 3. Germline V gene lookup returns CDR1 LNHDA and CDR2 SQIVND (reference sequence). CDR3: CASSLGGRTDTQYF. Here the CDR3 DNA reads TGTGCCAGTAGTTTAGGGGGCCGCACAGATACGCAGTATTTT.

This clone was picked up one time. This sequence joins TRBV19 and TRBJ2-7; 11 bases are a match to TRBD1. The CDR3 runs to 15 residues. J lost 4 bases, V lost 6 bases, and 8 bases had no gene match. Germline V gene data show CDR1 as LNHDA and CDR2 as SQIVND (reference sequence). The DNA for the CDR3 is TGTGCCAGTAGCCGACCGGGACAGGGGGTATACGAGCAGTACTTC. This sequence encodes CASSRPGQGVYEQYF.

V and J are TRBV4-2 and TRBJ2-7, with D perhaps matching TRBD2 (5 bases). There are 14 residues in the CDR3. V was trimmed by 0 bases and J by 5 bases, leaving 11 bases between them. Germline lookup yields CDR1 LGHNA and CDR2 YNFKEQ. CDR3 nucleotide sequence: TGTGCCAGCAGCCAAGAGGACTCCTGGGACGAGCAGTACTTC. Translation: CASSQEDSWDEQYF.

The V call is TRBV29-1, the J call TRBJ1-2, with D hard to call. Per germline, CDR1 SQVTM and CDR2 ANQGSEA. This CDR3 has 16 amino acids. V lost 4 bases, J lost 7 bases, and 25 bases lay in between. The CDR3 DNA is TGCAGCGTTGTAAAGACCGGCCTCGATGTATTGGCTGGCTACACCTTC. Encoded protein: CSVVKTGLDVLAGYTF.

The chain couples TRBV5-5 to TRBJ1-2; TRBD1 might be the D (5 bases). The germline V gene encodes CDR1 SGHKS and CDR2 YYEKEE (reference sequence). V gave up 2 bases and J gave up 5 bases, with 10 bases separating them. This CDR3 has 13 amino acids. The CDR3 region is CASSLIEGYGYTF. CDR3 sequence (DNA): TGTGCCAGCAGCTTAATCGAGGGGTATGGCTACACCTTC.

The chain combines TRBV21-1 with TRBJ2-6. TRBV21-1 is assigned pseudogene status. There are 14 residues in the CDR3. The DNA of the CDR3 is TGTGCCAGCGCCCCTCGGCCTGGGGCCAACGTCCTGACTTTC. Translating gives CASAPRPGANVLTF.

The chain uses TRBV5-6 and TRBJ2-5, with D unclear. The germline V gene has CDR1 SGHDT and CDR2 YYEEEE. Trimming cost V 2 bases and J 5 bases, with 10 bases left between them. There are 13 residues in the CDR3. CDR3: CASSLEWRETQYF. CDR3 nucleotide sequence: TGTGCCAGCAGCTTAGAGTGGCGGGAGACCCAGTACTTC.

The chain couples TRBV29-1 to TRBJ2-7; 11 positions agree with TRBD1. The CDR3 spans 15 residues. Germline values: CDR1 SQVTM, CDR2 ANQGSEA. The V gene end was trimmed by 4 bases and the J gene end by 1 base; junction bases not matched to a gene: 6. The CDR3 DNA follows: TGCAGCGTTGCCAGGACAGGGGGCTTATCCTACGAGCAGTACTTC. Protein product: CSVARTGGLSYEQYF.

The CDR3, as DNA: TGTGCCAGCAGCTTGCAGAATTACGAGCAGTACTTC. This gives the protein CASSLQNYEQYF. This chain joins TRBV5-8 and TRBJ2-7; D uncertain. Trimming stripped 1 base from V and 4 bases from J, with 6 bases between. The CDR3 has 12 amino acids. CDR1 and CDR2 from the germline V gene are SGHTS and YDEGEE.

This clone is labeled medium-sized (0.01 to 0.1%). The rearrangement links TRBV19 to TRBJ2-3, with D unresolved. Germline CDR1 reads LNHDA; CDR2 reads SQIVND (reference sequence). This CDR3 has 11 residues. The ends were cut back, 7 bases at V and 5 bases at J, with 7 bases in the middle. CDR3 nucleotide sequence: TGTGCCAGTACCACCAGAGATACGCAGTATTTT. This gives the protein CASTTRDTQYF.

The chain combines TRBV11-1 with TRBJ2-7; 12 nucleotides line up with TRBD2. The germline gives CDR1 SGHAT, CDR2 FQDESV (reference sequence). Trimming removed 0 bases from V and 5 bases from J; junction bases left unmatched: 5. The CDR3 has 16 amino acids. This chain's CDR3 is CASSLASTSGRNEQYF. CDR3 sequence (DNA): TGTGCCAGCAGCTTAGCGAGCACTAGCGGGAGGAACGAGCAGTACTTC.

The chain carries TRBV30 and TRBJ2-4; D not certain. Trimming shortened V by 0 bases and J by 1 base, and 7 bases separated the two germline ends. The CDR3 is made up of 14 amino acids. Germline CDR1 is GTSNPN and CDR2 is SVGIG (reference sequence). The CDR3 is CAWSVQKAKNIQYF. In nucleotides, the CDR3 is TGTGCCTGGAGTGTACAGAAGGCCAAAAACATTCAGTACTTC. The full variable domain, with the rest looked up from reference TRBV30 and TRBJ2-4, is SQTIHQWPATLVQPVGSPLSLECTVEGTSNPNLYWYRQAAGRGLQLLFYSVGIGQISSEVPQNLSASRPQDRQFILSSKKLLLSDSGFYLCAWSVQKAKNIQYFGAGTRLSVL.

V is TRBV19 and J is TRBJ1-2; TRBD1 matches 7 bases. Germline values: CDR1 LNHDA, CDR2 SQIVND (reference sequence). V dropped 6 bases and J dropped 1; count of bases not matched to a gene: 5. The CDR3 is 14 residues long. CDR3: CASRRRDSNYGYTF. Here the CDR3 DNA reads TGTGCCAGTAGGAGAAGGGACAGTAACTATGGCTACACCTTC.

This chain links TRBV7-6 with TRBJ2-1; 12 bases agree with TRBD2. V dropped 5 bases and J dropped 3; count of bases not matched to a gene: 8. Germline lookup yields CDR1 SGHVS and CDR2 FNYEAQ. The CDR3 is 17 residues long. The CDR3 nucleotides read TGTGCCAGCAGCCCGCGGACTAGCGGGGCCTTCTACAATGAGCAGTTCTTC. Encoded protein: CASSPRTSGAFYNEQFF.

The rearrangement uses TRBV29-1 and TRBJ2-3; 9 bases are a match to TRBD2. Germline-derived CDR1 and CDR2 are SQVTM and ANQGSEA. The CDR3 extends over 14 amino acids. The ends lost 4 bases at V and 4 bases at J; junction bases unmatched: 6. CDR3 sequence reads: CSVVAGGPPDTQYF. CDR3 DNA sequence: TGCAGCGTTGTGGCGGGGGGGCCCCCAGATACGCAGTATTTT.

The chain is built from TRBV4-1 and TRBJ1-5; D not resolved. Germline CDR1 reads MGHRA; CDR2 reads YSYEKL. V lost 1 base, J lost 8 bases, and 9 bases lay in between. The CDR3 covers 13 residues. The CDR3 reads CASSQGVREPQHF. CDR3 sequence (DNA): TGCGCCAGCAGCCAAGGGGTACGGGAGCCCCAGCATTTT.

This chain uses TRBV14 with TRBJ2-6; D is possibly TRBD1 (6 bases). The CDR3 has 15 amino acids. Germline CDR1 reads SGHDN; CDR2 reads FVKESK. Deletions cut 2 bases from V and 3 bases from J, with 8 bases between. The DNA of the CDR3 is TGTGCCAGCAGCCAAAAACAGGGTGGGGCCAACGTCCTGACTTTC. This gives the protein CASSQKQGGANVLTF.

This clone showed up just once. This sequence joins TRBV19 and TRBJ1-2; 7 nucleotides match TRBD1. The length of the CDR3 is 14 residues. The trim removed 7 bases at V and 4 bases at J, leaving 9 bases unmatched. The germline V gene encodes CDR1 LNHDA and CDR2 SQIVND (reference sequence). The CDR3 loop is CASTRMGDSYGYTF. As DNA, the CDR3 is TGTGCCAGTACCCGGATGGGGGACAGCTATGGCTACACCTTC.

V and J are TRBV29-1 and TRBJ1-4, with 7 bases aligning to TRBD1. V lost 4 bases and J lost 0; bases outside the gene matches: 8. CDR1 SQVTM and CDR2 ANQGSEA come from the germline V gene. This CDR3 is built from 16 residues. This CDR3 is CSVAGGRGATNEKLFF. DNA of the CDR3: TGCAGCGTTGCGGGGGGCAGGGGGGCAACTAATGAAAAACTGTTTTTT. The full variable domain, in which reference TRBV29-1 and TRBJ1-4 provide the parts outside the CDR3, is SAVISQKPSRDICQRGTSLTIQCQVDSQVTMMFWYRQQPGQSLTLIATANQGSEATYESGFVIDKFPISRPNLTFSTLTVSNMSPEDSSIYLCSVAGGRGATNEKLFFGSGTQLSVL.

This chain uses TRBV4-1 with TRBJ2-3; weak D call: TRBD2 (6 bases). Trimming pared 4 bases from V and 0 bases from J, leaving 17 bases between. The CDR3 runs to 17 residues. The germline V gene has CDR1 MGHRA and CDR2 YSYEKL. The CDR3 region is CASSPWGLATSTDTQYF. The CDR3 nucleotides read TGCGCCAGCAGCCCCTGGGGCCTAGCGACTAGCACAGATACGCAGTATTTT.

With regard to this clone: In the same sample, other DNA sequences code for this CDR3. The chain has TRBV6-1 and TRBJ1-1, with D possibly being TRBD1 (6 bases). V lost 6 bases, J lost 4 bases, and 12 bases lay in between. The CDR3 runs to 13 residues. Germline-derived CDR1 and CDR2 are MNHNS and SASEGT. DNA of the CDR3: TGTGCCAGCAGAAGAGGGGGTAGCACTGAAGCTTTCTTT. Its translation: CASRRGGSTEAFF.

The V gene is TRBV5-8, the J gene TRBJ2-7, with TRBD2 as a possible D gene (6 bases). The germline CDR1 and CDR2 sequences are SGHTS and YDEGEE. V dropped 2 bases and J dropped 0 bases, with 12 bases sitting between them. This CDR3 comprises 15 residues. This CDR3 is CASSFAGLGSYEQYF. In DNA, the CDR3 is TGTGCCAGCAGCTTCGCGGGGCTCGGCTCCTACGAGCAGTACTTC.

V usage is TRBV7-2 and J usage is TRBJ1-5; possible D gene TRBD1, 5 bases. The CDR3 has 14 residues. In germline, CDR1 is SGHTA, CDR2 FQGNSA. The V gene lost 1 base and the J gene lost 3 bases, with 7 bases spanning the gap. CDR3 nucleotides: TGTGCCAGCAGCTTAGGGGGGTTCAATCAGCCCCAGCATTTT. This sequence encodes CASSLGGFNQPQHF. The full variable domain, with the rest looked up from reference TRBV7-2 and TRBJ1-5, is GAGVSQSPSNKVTEKGKDVELRCDPISGHTALYWYRQSLGQGLEFLIYFQGNSAPDKSGLPSDRFSAERTGGSVSTLTIQRTQQEDSAVYLCASSLGGFNQPQHFGDGTRLSIL.

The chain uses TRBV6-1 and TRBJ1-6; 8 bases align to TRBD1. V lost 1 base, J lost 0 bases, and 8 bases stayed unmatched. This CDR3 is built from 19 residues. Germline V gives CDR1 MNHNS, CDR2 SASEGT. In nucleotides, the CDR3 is TGTGCCAGCAGTGAAGAAGGACAGGGCAGGAGCTCCTATAATTCACCCCTCCACTTT. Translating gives CASSEEGQGRSSYNSPLHF.

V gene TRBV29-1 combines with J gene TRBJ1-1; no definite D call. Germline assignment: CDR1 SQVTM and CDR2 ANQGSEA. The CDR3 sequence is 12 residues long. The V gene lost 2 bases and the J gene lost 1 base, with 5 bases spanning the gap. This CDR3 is CSVEPWNTEAFF. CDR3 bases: TGCAGCGTTGAACCCTGGAACACTGAAGCTTTCTTT. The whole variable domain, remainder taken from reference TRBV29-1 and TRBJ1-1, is SAVISQKPSRDICQRGTSLTIQCQVDSQVTMMFWYRQQPGQSLTLIATANQGSEATYESGFVIDKFPISRPNLTFSTLTVSNMSPEDSSIYLCSVEPWNTEAFFGQGTRLTVV.

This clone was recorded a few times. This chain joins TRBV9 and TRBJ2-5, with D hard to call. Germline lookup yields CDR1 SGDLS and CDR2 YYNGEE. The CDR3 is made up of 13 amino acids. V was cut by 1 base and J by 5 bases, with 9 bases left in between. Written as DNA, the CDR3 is TGTGCCAGCAGCGTACAGGTCTGGGAGACCCAGTACTTC. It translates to CASSVQVWETQYF. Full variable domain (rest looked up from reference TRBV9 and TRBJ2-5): DSGVTQTPKHLITATGQRVTLRCSPRSGDLSVYWYQQSLDQGLQFLIQYYNGEERAKGNILERFSAQQFPDLHSELNLSSLELGDSALYFCASSVQVWETQYFGPGTRLLVL.